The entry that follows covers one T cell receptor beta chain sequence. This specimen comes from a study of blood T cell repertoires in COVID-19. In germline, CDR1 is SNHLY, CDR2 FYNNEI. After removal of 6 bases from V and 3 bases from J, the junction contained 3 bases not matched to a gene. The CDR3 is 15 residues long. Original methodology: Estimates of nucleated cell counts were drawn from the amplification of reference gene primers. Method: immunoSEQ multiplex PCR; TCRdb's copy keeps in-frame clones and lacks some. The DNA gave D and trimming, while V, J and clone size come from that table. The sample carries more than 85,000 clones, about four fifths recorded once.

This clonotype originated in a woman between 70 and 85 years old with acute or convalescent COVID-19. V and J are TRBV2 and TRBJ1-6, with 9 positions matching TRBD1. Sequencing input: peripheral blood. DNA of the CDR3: TGTGCCAGCAGAGAGGACAGGGGCTATAATTCACCCCTCCACTTT. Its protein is CASREDRGYNSPLHF.